This TCR beta chain was retrieved from a study of OX40 agonist ivuxolimab in advanced cancers. The overall study: Hepatocellular carcinoma, melanoma, renal cell or head and neck cancer was diagnosed in the dose-escalation patients. Findings and caveats of the study: Within 6 weeks, CD4+ and CD8+ blood T cells expanded clonally at 0.1 to 3.0 mg/kg. On average, a greater number of expanded clones characterised CD8+ T cells relative to CD4+.

Per germline, CDR1 SGHTA and CDR2 FQGNSA. The CDR3 totals 12 residues. In regard to this clone: No antigen is known for it.

TCRdb keeps only in-frame clones here, not all; method: immunoSEQ multiplex PCR. This table holds fewer than 30,000 clones, roughly nine tenths found once. This receptor was identified in an adult with an advanced solid tumor such as melanoma, head and neck, liver or kidney cancer. The sequencing here drew on CD4+ or CD8+ T cells sorted from blood, taken in a trial of the OX40 agonist ivuxolimab. The J gene is TRBJ2-5, the V gene TRBV7-2, with D perhaps matching TRBD1 (5 bases). The end of the DNA aligns better with TRBJ2-7, so the J call may be wrong. CDR3 sequence reads: CASSSDRSEQYF. The CDR3 DNA follows: TGTGCCAGCAGCTCAGACAGATCCGAGCAGTACTTC.